This T cell receptor beta chain was found in a study of blood T cells in healthy people across ages. Overall study: Using template switching, researchers captured about one barcoded beta molecule for each two T cells.

As to this clonotype: Its target is not known.

Study-level results: Expanded clonotype changes were possibly confounded by unknown donor CMV status.

Between the trimmed V and J ends, which lost 5 bases and 4 bases, there was a span of 11 bases. CDR1 is SGHTA and CDR2 is FQGNSA in the germline V gene. The CDR3 is 13 amino acids. The total RNA that was extracted per sample amounted to at least 5 micrograms. The use of a sample-barcoded 5' primer and a J-beta primer mix characterized a second PCR of roughly 6 to 11 cycles. Each TCR beta cDNA got a 12-nucleotide random molecular identifier. One entry per CDR3 protein results from TCRdb running MiXCR on the 5' RACE reads. Among about a million distinct CDR3 sequences listed, just over 50% were seen once.

The chain has TRBV7-2 and TRBJ1-2; no firm D call. This clonotype was obtained from a woman aged 55 to 70 in good health. Sequences were obtained from blood. In nucleotides, the CDR3 is TGTGCCAGCAGCCCCCCAACGGGCTATGGCTACACCTTC. This translates into CASSPPTGYGYTF.